The 3 T cell receptor beta chains below all came from one sample that was sequenced in a study of STAT5B mutations in CD4+ large granular lymphocyte leukemia. Generated by immunoSEQ multiplex PCR, the TCRdb table keeps only in-frame clones and is missing some. The sample consists of roughly 30,000 clones, approximately 80% of them appearing once. Sequenced sample: CD4+ T cells from blood buffy coats. The receptors stem from a human donor in good health.

This clone was found a few times. This chain connects TRBV18 to TRBJ2-7; D is uncertain. Per the germline V gene, CDR1 is KGHSH and CDR2 is LQKENI. The V end was cut by 3 bases, the J end by 7 bases, with 10 bases between. The length of the CDR3 is 12 residues. CDR3 protein: CASSPSPREQYF. CDR3 in DNA: TGTGCCAGCTCACCCAGCCCTCGGGAGCAGTACTTC.

The rearrangement joins TRBV7-2 to TRBJ2-2; TRBD1 is a possible D gene (6 bases). This CDR3 spans 16 amino acids. Trimming cost V 6 bases and J 5 bases, with 19 bases left between them. CDR1 is SGHTA, CDR2 FQGNSA, per germline. The CDR3 protein is CASREQGRVVTGELFF. The DNA for the CDR3 is TGTGCCAGCAGAGAGCAGGGGCGGGTGGTGACCGGGGAGCTGTTTTTT.

The rearrangement joins TRBV5-4 to TRBJ2-2; D may be TRBD1 or TRBD2 (6 bases each). Trimming pared 5 bases from V and 2 bases from J, leaving 13 bases between. The germline V gene encodes CDR1 SGHNT and CDR2 YYREEE (reference sequence). This CDR3 spans 15 amino acids. The CDR3 nucleotides are TGTGCCAGCAGGGCCCAGGGGACTAACACCGGGGAGCTGTTTTTT. Its translation: CASRAQGTNTGELFF.